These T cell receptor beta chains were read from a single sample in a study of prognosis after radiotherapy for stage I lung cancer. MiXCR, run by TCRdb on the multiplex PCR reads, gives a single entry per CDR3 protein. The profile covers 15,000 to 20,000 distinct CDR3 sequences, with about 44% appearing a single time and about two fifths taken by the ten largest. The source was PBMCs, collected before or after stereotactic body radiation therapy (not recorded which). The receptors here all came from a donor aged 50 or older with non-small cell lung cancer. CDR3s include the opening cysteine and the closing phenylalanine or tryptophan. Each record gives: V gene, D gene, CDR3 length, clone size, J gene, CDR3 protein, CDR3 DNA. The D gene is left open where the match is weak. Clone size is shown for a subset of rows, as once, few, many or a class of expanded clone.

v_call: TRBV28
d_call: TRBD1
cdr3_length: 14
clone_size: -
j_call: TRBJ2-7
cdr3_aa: CASSLDRGHYEQYF
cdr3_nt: TGTGCCAGCAGCTTAGACAGGGGTCACTACGAGCAGTACTTC

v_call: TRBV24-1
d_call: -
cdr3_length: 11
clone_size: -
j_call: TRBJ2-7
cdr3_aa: CATSDGTQASF
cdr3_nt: TGTGCCACCAGTGATGGTACACAGGCTAGCTTC

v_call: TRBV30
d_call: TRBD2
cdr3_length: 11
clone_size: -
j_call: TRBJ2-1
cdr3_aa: CAWSSGSSEFF
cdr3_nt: TGTGCCTGGAGTAGCGGGAGTTCCGAATTCTTC

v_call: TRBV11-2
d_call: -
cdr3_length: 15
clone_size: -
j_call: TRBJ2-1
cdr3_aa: CASSLAASSYNEQFF
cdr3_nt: TGTGCCAGCAGCTTGGCTGCAAGCTCCTACAATGAGCAGTTCTTC

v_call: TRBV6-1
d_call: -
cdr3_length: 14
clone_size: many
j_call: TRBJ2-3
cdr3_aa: CASTSRTSTDTQYF
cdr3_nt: TGTGCCAGCACCTCTCGGACCAGCACAGATACGCAGTATTTT

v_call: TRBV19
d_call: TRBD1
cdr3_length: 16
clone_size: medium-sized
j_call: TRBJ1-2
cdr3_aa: CASSIGTGVPNYGYTF
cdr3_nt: TGTGCCAGTAGTATCGGTACAGGGGTTCCTAACTATGGCTACACCTTC

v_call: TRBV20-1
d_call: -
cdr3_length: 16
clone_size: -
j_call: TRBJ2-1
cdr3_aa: CSARGLGAQVNNEQFF
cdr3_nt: TGCAGTGCTAGAGGACTCGGGGCCCAGGTTAACAATGAGCAGTTCTTC

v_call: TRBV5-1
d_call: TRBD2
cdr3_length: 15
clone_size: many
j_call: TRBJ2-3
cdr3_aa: CASSFISGRGDTQYF
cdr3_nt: TGCGCCAGCAGCTTTATAAGCGGGAGAGGAGATACGCAGTATTTT

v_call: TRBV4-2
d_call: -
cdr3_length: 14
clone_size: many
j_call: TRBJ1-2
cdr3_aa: CASSQAAQDYGYTF
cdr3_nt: TGTGCCAGCAGCCAAGCAGCCCAAGACTATGGCTACACCTTC

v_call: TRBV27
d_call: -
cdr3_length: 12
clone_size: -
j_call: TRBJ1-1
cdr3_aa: CASSYLTCWAFF
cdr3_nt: TGTGCCAGCAGTTACCTGACATGCTGGGCTTTCTTT

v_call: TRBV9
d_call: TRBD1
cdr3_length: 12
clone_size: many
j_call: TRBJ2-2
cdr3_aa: CASSVTGMELFF
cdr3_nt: TGTGCCAGCAGCGTGACAGGGATGGAGCTGTTTTTT

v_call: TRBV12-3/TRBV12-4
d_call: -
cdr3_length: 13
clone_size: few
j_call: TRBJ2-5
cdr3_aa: CASQPEEKETQYF
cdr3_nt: TGTGCCAGCCAACCGGAGGAAAAAGAGACCCAGTACTTC

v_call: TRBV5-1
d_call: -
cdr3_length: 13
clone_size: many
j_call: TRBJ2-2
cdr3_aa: CASSPRGTGELFF
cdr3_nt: TGCGCCAGCAGCCCCAGGGGAACCGGGGAGCTGTTTTTT

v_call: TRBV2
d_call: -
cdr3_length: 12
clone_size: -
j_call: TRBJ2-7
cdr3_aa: CAGGAGNSEQYF
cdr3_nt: TGTGCCGGCGGGGCAGGGAACTCCGAGCAGTACTTC

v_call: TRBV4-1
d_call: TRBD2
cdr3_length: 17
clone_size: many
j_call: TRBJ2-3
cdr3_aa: CASSQEGLAGRKDTQYF
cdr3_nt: TGCGCCAGCAGCCAAGAAGGGCTAGCGGGGCGGAAAGATACGCAGTATTTT

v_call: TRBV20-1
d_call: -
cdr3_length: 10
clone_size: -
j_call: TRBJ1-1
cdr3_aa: CSARDGEAFF
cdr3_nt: TGCAGTGCAAGGGACGGCGAAGCTTTCTTT

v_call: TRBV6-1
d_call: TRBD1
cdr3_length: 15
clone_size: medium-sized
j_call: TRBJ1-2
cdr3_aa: CASSEEQGANYGYTF
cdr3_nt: TGTGCCAGCAGTGAAGAGCAGGGGGCTAACTATGGCTACACCTTC

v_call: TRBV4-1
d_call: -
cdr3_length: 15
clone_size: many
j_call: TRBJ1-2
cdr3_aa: CASSPQARMDYGYTF
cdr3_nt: TGCGCCAGCAGCCCTCAGGCCAGGATGGACTACGGCTACACCTTC

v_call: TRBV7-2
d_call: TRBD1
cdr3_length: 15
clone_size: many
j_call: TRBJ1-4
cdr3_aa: CASSLGQGWSEKLFF
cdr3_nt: TGTGCCAGCAGCCTCGGACAGGGGTGGTCTGAAAAACTGTTTTTT

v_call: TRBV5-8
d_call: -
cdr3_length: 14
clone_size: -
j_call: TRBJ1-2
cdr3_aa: CASRIPGSTGGYTF
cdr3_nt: TGTGCCAGCAGGATACCGGGGAGCACGGGTGGCTACACCTTC

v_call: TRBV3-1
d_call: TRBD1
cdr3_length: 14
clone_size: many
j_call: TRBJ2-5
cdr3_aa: CASSIRTGQETQYF
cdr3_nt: TGTGCCAGCAGCATACGGACAGGACAAGAGACCCAGTACTTC

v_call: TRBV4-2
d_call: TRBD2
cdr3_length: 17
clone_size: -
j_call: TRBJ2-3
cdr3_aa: CASSLSGTSGRSDTQYF
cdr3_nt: TGTGCCAGCAGCCTATCCGGGACTAGCGGGAGGTCAGATACGCAGTATTTT